This TCR beta chain was sequenced for a study of T cell changes during pregnancy in multiple sclerosis. Data came from immunoSEQ multiplex PCR; TCRdb stores just in-frame clones and leaves some out. Of 100,000 or so clones listed, approximately 94% are singletons. The CDR3 contains 15 residues. CDR1 is SSHAT and CDR2 is FNYEAQ in the germline V gene (reference sequence). V was pared by 5 bases and J by 3 bases, with 7 bases of the junction left unmatched. This specimen consisted of peripheral blood, obtained before pregnancy. The source is a female donor with multiple sclerosis, enrolled in a pregnancy study. V is TRBV7-7 and J is TRBJ2-3, with 8 bases fitting TRBD2. CDR3 in amino acids: CASSLGVAGTDTQYF. For the CDR3, the DNA is TGTGCCAGCAGCCTGGGGGTAGCGGGAACAGATACGCAGTATTTT.